The 30 T cell receptor beta chains in this list originate from one sample, sequenced in a study of tumor and adjacent non-tumor tissue in lung cancer. TCRbeta libraries were built with three rounds of nested PCR, modified from ARM-PCR. TCRdb re-called the multiplex PCR reads with MiXCR, one entry per CDR3 protein. The sample has around 79,000 distinct CDR3 sequences; around 70% are singletons. The template was RNA from unsorted bulk tissue. Specimen: lung tumor tissue. The source is a woman in her forties with non-small cell lung cancer.

A note on this clonotype: The junction departs from the called germline gene at one end, perhaps through a read error. The chain uses TRBV11-2 and TRBJ2-7; D is uncertain. The CDR3 totals 15 residues. From germline, CDR1 is SGHAT and CDR2 FQNNGV. CDR3 region: CASRLEPQRSYKQYF. Here the CDR3 DNA reads TGTGCCAGCAGGTTAGAACCCCAGAGGTCCTACAAGCAGTACTTC. Full variable domain (outside the CDR3, taken from reference TRBV11-2 and TRBJ2-7): EAGVAQSPRYKIIEKRQSVAFWCNPISGHATLYWYQQILGQGPKLLIQFQNNGVVDDSQLPKDRFSAERLKGVDSTLKIQPAKLEDSAVYLCASRLEPQRSYKQYFGPGTRLTVT.

Comments on this clonotype: Mismatch with germline at one junction end may stem from a read error. The chain combines TRBV6-2 or TRBV6-3 with TRBJ2-7, with unresolved D. Germline lookup yields CDR1 MNHEY and CDR2 SVGEGT. The CDR3 is 14 residues long. DNA for the CDR3: TGTGCCAGCAGTTACTCGAGCGATTCTTATGAGCACTACTTC. This codes for CASSYSSDSYEHYF.

This clonotype has more than one count but fewer than ten. A much larger clone differs from this one at a single base, so this may be a read error. The chain couples TRBV10-3 to TRBJ1-2, with a possible D match to TRBD1 (6 bases). Germline V gene sequence: CDR1 ENHRY, CDR2 SYGVKD. The CDR3 totals 13 residues. The CDR3 sequence is CVISDQGYYGYTF. The CDR3 DNA reads TGTGTCATCAGTGACCAGGGGTACTATGGCTACACCTTC.

CDR3: CASILTGGAGYGYTF. CDR3 coding DNA: TGTGCCAGCATCCTGACAGGGGGCGCTGGTTATGGCTACACCTTC. This chain connects TRBV2 to TRBJ1-2; 10 nucleotides match TRBD1. V was clipped by 7 bases and J by 5 bases; unmatched bases: 10. Germline V gives CDR1 SNHLY, CDR2 FYNNEI. The CDR3 spans 15 residues.

This rearrangement joins TRBV4-1 to TRBJ1-1, with TRBD1 matching over 7 bases. Looked up from germline, CDR1 is MGHRA and CDR2 is YSYEKL. The CDR3 totals 15 residues. V lost 10 bases and J lost 4; bases outside the gene matches: 15. CDR3 sequence: CAINQGPRGITEAFF. CDR3 sequence (DNA): TGCGCCATCAACCAAGGTCCCAGGGGGATCACTGAAGCTTTCTTT.

In regard to this clonotype: A junction boundary mismatches the germline segment, possibly from a read error. This sequence joins TRBV11-2 and TRBJ1-2; TRBD1 matches 9 bases. Germline CDR1 and CDR2: SGHAT and FQNNGV. This CDR3 is 15 amino acids long. CDR3 nucleotides: TGTGCCAGCGGCATAGAGTTGGGACAGGGCTATGGTTACACCTTC. The encoded protein is CASGIELGQGYGYTF.

For this clonotype: Compared with germline, one end of the junction differs, possibly owing to a read error. V and J are TRBV29-1 and TRBJ2-3; D is uncertain. CDR3 size: 12 residues. The germline V gene encodes CDR1 SQVTM and CDR2 ANQGSEA. CDR3: CSVVWVWDMQYF. The CDR3 coding sequence is TGCAGCGTTGTGTGGGTTTGGGATATGCAGTATTTT.

Of note for this clonotype: A much bigger clone sits one base away, suggesting this may be a read error. The V gene is TRBV28, the J gene TRBJ1-2; no firm D call. The CDR3 loop spans 15 amino acids. Germline V CDR1 and CDR2: MDHEN, SYDVKM. V was pared by 1 base and J by 3 bases, with 12 bases between. CDR3 amino acids: CASSLFGRVHYGYTF. For the CDR3, the DNA is TGTGCCAGCAGTTTATTTGGCCGGGTCCACTATGGCTACACCTTC.

The chain has TRBV6-1 and TRBJ2-1; 10 positions match TRBD1. The CDR3 has 15 amino acids. In germline, CDR1 is MNHNS, CDR2 SASEGT. CDR3 protein: CSSSAGQGESDEQFF. The CDR3 nucleotides read TGTTCTAGCAGTGCTGGACAGGGGGAGAGCGATGAGCAGTTCTTC.

On this clonotype itself: This may stem from a read error, because a much larger clone lies one nucleotide away. The chain has TRBV5-4 and TRBJ1-2; D not resolved. This CDR3 comprises 12 residues. Trimming removed 2 bases at V and 5 bases at J, with 7 bases between. CDR1 and CDR2 from the germline V gene are SGHNT and YYREEE (reference sequence). CDR3 in amino acids: CASSFVEYGYTF. DNA for the CDR3: TGTGCCAGCAGCTTCGTCGAATATGGCTACACCTTC.

Notes on this clonotype: At one of its ends the junction is not consistent with the germline gene, which may arise from a read error. V usage is TRBV6-2 or TRBV6-3 and J usage is TRBJ2-4, with D maybe TRBD2 (7 bases). The CDR3 has 13 amino acids. CDR1 and CDR2 (germline): MNHEY, SVGEGT. The chain's CDR3 is CASREQGGDIQHF. DNA for the CDR3: TGTGCCAGCAGGGAACAGGGAGGGGACATTCAACACTTC.

The J gene is TRBJ2-7, the V gene TRBV11-3; 9 nucleotides align to TRBD1. The CDR3 consists of 14 residues. In germline, CDR1 is SGHNT, CDR2 YENEEA. Trimming cost V 10 bases and J 7 bases; bases outside gene matches: 14. The CDR3 DNA reads TGTGCCAACAACTCACGGGACAGGGACACGGAGCAGTACTTC. Translation: CANNSRDRDTEQYF.

About this clonotype itself: A much larger clone is a single base away; this may be a read error. The chain couples TRBV7-9 to TRBJ2-5, with 7 nucleotides matching TRBD2. The germline V gene encodes CDR1 SEHNR and CDR2 FQNEAQ (reference sequence). CDR3 size: 13 residues. The CDR3 region is CAGGRDVTETQYF. The CDR3 bases are TGTGCGGGAGGGCGGGACGTGACTGAGACCCAGTACTTC.

Comment on this clonotype: One end of the junction fails to match germline, which may point to a read error. The gene calls are TRBV2 and TRBJ2-1; 11 bases are shared with TRBD2. Germline V gene data show CDR1 as SNHLY and CDR2 as FYNNEI. The CDR3 is made up of 14 amino acids. The chain's CDR3 is CDSMTSGNYNEQFF. The DNA of the CDR3 is TGTGACAGCATGACTAGCGGGAATTACAATGAGCAGTTCTTC.

The chain is built from TRBV5-1 and TRBJ1-6; 9 bases align to TRBD1. The J segment lost 8 bases and the V segment lost 6 bases, leaving 12 bases of the junction unmatched. CDR3 length: 16 residues. Germline lookup yields CDR1 SGHRS and CDR2 YFSETQ. DNA for the CDR3: TGCGCCAGCATAGTGGATCACGGGACAGGGTATTCACCCCTCCACTTT. Translation gives CASIVDHGTGYSPLHF.

A remark on this clonotype: At one end, the junction sequence differs from germline, possibly due to a read error. The V gene is TRBV11-2, the J gene TRBJ1-1; weak D call: TRBD1 (5 bases). CDR1 and CDR2 from the germline V gene are SGHAT and FQNNGV. The CDR3 runs to 12 residues. The CDR3 DNA reads as TGTGCCAGGAGCTTAGAGGGGAGACTGGCTTCCTTT. It encodes CARSLEGRLASF.

This clonotype has a single count. This may stem from a read error, because a much larger clone lies one nucleotide away. The chain links TRBV5-1 to TRBJ2-1, with 9 bases identical to TRBD1. Germline V gene data show CDR1 as SGHRS and CDR2 as YFSETQ. This CDR3 is 15 amino acids long. DNA for the CDR3: TGCACCAGCAGCTCGGACAGGGGCCATACCAATGAGCAGTTCTTC. Encoded protein: CTSSSDRGHTNEQFF.

This clonotype came up once. No conserved phenylalanine or tryptophan is present at the end of the CDR3, so a read error is the likely explanation. The V call is TRBV11-2, the J call TRBJ1-6; 9 positions match TRBD1. The CDR3 extends over 14 amino acids. The V segment lost 6 bases and the J segment 7 bases; nucleotides outside the gene matches: 4. Germline V gene data show CDR1 as SGHAT and CDR2 as FQNNGV. CDR3: CASSQGTGNSPLHN. CDR3 DNA: TGTGCCAGCAGTCAGGGGACAGGGAATTCACCCCTCCACAAT.

The V call is TRBV11-2, the J call TRBJ1-1; D perhaps matches TRBD1 (5 bases). CDR1 and CDR2 from the germline V gene are SGHAT and FQNNGV. This CDR3 spans 16 amino acids. The V end lost 2 bases, the J end lost 7 bases, and 20 bases lay between the germline ends. This CDR3 reads CASSLKSGMADNEAFF. In DNA, the CDR3 is TGTGCCAGCAGCTTAAAGTCAGGCATGGCGGACAATGAAGCTTTCTTT.

With respect to this clonotype: A read error may produce the germline difference seen at one junction end. The V and J genes are TRBV11-2 and TRBJ1-3; tentatively, D is TRBD1 (6 bases). Germline CDR1 is SGHAT and CDR2 is FQNNGV. This CDR3 has 13 amino acids. The CDR3 reads CASSQASGDTLYF. CDR3 in DNA: TGTGCCAGCAGCCAAGCGTCCGGGGACACCTTATATTTT.

Turning to this clonotype: One end of the junction varies from germline; a read error may be responsible. The chain combines TRBV4-1 with TRBJ2-1; TRBD2 matches at 7 bases. CDR3 length equals 15 residues. Germline assignment: CDR1 MGHRA and CDR2 YSYEKL. The CDR3 loop reads CAGRMERGTYNEQSF. The CDR3 coding sequence is TGCGCCGGCAGAATGGAGCGGGGAACCTACAATGAGCAGTCCTTC.

Notes on this clonotype: At one of its ends the junction is not consistent with the germline gene, which may arise from a read error. The V call is TRBV10-2, the J call TRBJ1-5; D remains unclear. The CDR3 length is 13 residues. Germline CDR1 WSHSY, CDR2 SAAADI. CDR3 in DNA: TGCGCCAGCAGTGATCGCAGCTATCAGCCCCAGCGTTTT. It encodes CASSDRSYQPQRF.

This clonotype appeared a single time. V usage is TRBV5-6 and J usage is TRBJ1-1; 9 bases map to TRBD1. Germline-derived CDR1 and CDR2 are SGHDT and YYEEEE. The CDR3 runs to 15 residues. After removal of 6 bases from V and 6 bases from J, the junction contained 12 bases not matched to a gene. The chain's CDR3 is CASNFRGTGHPEAFF. The CDR3 nucleotides are TGTGCCAGCAACTTTAGGGGGACAGGGCACCCTGAAGCTTTCTTT. The full variable domain, completed using reference TRBV5-6 and TRBJ1-1, is DAGVTQSPTHLIKTRGQQVTLRCSPKSGHDTVSWYQQALGQGPQFIFQYYEEEERQRGNFPDRFSGHQFPNYSSELNVNALLLGDSALYLCASNFRGTGHPEAFFGQGTRLTVV.

This clonotype was observed a single time. At one of its ends the junction is not consistent with the germline gene, which may arise from a read error. The chain has TRBV6-1 and TRBJ2-1; TRBD2 matches 11 bases. This CDR3 comprises 16 residues. Germline values: CDR1 MNHNS, CDR2 SASEGT. CDR3 DNA: TGTGCGAGCAGTGAAAGGGTAGCGGGGGGGAAAAATGAGCAGTTATTC. It yields the protein CASSERVAGGKNEQLF.

This clonotype appeared once. The chain combines TRBV4-1 with TRBJ2-5; possible D gene TRBD1, 6 bases. The CDR3 runs 15 residues. The germline V gene encodes CDR1 MGHRA and CDR2 YSYEKL. Trimming removed 9 bases from V and 5 bases from J, with 22 bases in between. The CDR3 DNA is TGCGCCAGAGGTCAAGGGTTGGGGACACATGAGACCCAGTACTTC. It yields the protein CARGQGLGTHETQYF.

The chain couples TRBV4-1 to TRBJ2-7; 7 bases are a match to TRBD2. The V gene end was trimmed by 3 bases and the J gene end by 3 bases; junction bases not matched to a gene: 11. This CDR3 has 16 amino acids. Germline V gene sequence: CDR1 MGHRA, CDR2 YSYEKL. The CDR3 sequence is CASSHNPSAGVYEQYV. In nucleotides, the CDR3 is TGCGCCAGCAGCCATAACCCGTCGGCGGGAGTCTACGAGCAGTACGTC.

This clonotype was recorded a few times. One end of the junction varies from germline; a read error may be responsible. The rearrangement links TRBV6-1 to TRBJ2-1; D could derive from TRBD1 or TRBD2 (5 bases each). The V gene's germline CDR1 is MNHNS and CDR2 SASEGT. The CDR3 is made up of 15 amino acids. In DNA form, the CDR3 reads TGTGCTAGCAGAGGGGCGGTTCATGGTCGGGGTGAGCAGTTCTTC. This codes for CASRGAVHGRGEQFF.

The genes are TRBV12-3 or TRBV12-4 and TRBJ1-4, with TRBD1 as a possible D gene (5 bases). This CDR3 has 14 residues. The ends were cut back, 5 bases at V and 10 bases at J, with 17 bases in the middle. CDR3 sequence (DNA): TGTGCCAGCAGTCGCTTAGGCAGAAGGGGAAAACTGTTTTTT. It is translated as CASSRLGRRGKLFF.

The sample holds one count of this clonotype. One end of the junction varies from germline; a read error may be responsible. The chain couples TRBV11-3 to TRBJ2-2; D is possibly TRBD1 or TRBD2 (5 bases each). CDR1 and CDR2 from the germline V gene are SGHNT and YENEEA. The length of the CDR3 is 18 residues. The CDR3 DNA reads as TGTGCCAGCAGCTTAGAATCTAGTAGTGGGGGATTCACCGGGGAGTTGTTTTTT. Translating gives CASSLESSSGGFTGELFF.

Points on this clonotype: It may be a read error: a sequence one base away is much more abundant. The chain uses TRBV20-1 and TRBJ2-3; possibly TRBD2 for D (5 bases). The CDR3 covers 14 residues. V gave up 8 bases and J gave up 0 bases, with 15 bases separating them. Germline V CDR1 and CDR2: DFQATT, SNEGSKA (reference sequence). CDR3 bases: TGCAGTCTAACGGGCGGGTCTAGCACAGATACGCAGTATTTT. The encoded protein is CSLTGGSSTDTQYF.